A single T cell receptor beta chain is shown here with its context. Around 32,000 T cell genomes, or 200 ng DNA, went into the sorted-subset replicate PCRs. Sequenced by immunoSEQ multiplex PCR; TCRdb stores in-frame clones only, minus some. This table holds over a million clones, roughly 97% found once. This CDR3 is 15 amino acids long. CD45RA-negative memory and CD45RA+ naive subsets were split from the CD4+ cells. The record originates from a study of shared clonotypes between healthy human individuals. Study information: Each donor contributed plates that comprised three CD4 naive, three CD4 memory, two CD8 naive and one CD8 memory.

Sequencing used naive CD4+ T cells sorted from blood. Regarding subset: CD45RA+ positively selected. The rearrangement joins TRBV1 to TRBJ2-1; the DNA was not compared with TRBD2, the D call given in the table. TRBV1 is flagged as a pseudogene. The TCR was taken from a man younger than 45 in good health. The CDR3, as DNA: TGCACCAGCAGCCCTCGGACTAGCGGGTACAATGAGCAGTTCTTC. Protein: CTSSPRTSGYNEQFF.